The T cell receptor (beta chain) under discussion was sequenced for a study of T cell responses to AZD1222 COVID-19 vaccine. This CDR3 contains 18 residues. V dropped 2 bases and J dropped 5; count of bases not matched to a gene: 12. CDR1 is KGHSH, CDR2 LQKENI, per germline. Comment on this clone: Its antigen remains unknown.

Method: immunoSEQ multiplex PCR; TCRdb's copy keeps in-frame clones and lacks some. In the table there are some 120,000 clones, approximately 91% of which are singletons. Study-wide findings and caveats: Spike-specific TCR repertoires showed rising breadth and depth after two AZD1222 doses.

This TCR derives from an adult in good health. The sequencing used peripheral blood, collected on day 0 of AZD1222 vaccination. The chain recombines TRBV18 with TRBJ1-6; 7 nucleotides match TRBD1. The CDR3, as DNA: TGTGCCAGCTCACCATCGGGACTACAGGGGACGAATAATTCACCCCTCCACTTT. This encodes CASSPSGLQGTNNSPLHF.